This T cell receptor beta chain is from a study of cytomegalovirus exposure and HLA in healthy donors. Study results and caveats: About 87% or about 30% of the time was how often most TCR beta V segments were productive, according to an earlier analysis. It was shown in a later analysis that HLA-associated TCR beta chains were more clonally expanded than other, equally common chains.

For this clone: Its antigen is not identified.

CDR1 and CDR2 (germline): LGHNA, YNFKEQ. The CDR3 loop spans 15 amino acids. Trimming shortened V by 4 bases and J by 7 bases, and 18 bases separated the two germline ends. The study ran its PCR with 60 Vbeta and 13 Jbeta primers. Repertoires were generated with immunoSEQ multiplex PCR, while TCRdb's copy carries only in-frame clones and drops some. The profile covers about 120,000 clones, with around 72% appearing a single time and under 9.5% taken by the ten largest. The sequenced material came from PBMCs. This receptor was taken from a woman aged 50 to 60 in good health and CMV-seropositive. The chain combines TRBV4-2 with TRBJ2-3, with D tentatively TRBD2 (5 bases). CDR3 sequence: CASSPGGGEGYTQYF. The CDR3 DNA sequence: TGTGCCAGCAGCCCCGGCGGTGGAGAGGGATATACGCAGTATTTT.